This passage covers 2 T cell receptor beta chains from one sample sequenced in a study of blood T cells in healthy people across ages. A second PCR, run for roughly 7 to 12 cycles, used a sample-barcoded 5' primer plus a J-beta primer mix. TCRdb redid the calling of the 5' RACE reads with MiXCR, one entry per CDR3 protein. Of roughly 1.9 million distinct CDR3 sequences in the sample, roughly two fifths were seen once. Material for sequencing was blood. The receptor set was obtained from a human donor in good health.

V usage is TRBV4-1 and J usage is TRBJ1-5; perhaps TRBD1 as D (5 bases). Germline V gene data show CDR1 as MGHRA and CDR2 as YSYEKL. V lost 0 bases and J lost 6, with 18 bases in between. The CDR3 runs 17 residues. CDR3 in amino acids: CASSQDPGARTSQPQHF. The CDR3, as DNA: TGCGCCAGCAGCCAAGACCCCGGGGCGCGGACCTCTCAGCCCCAGCATTTT.

The chain carries TRBV4-3 and TRBJ2-3; 10 bases align to TRBD2. The germline V gene has CDR1 LGHNA and CDR2 YSLEER. Trimming cost V 0 bases and J 2 bases; bases outside gene matches: 5. The CDR3 runs to 17 residues. The CDR3 coding sequence is TGCGCCAGCAGCCAAGAAGCTAGCGGGGGCTACACAGATACGCAGTATTTT. Translated, it gives CASSQEASGGYTDTQYF.